The TCR beta chain described here comes from a study of blood T cell repertoires in COVID-19. Study-level information: There were acute and convalescent COVID-19 samples, and they came from the United States, Italy and Spain. Sample material is recorded as cDNA or gDNA derived from T cells, B-cell-depleted T cells, or PBMCs.

This clone was observed once. Per the study methods: Estimation of nucleated cell counts was performed using reference gene primer amplification. The protocol was immunoSEQ multiplex PCR, while the TCRdb copy is restricted to in-frame clones and leaves out a portion. The V and J calls and clone size are taken from that table; D and trimming were inferred from the DNA. The data show under 130,000 clones, with over 85% seen just once and 17% held by the top ten. The trim removed 2 bases at V and 0 bases at J, leaving 11 bases unmatched. The CDR3 length is 18 residues. The germline V gene has CDR1 MNHNS and CDR2 SASEGT.

This receptor was identified in a woman aged 80 or over in a cohort sampled during active COVID-19. Sequencing used peripheral blood. The chain joins TRBV6-1 to TRBJ1-2; 8 bases match TRBD1. CDR3 in DNA: TGTGCCAGCAGTGAACCAGACAGGGGCGGTGAGACTAACTATGGCTACACCTTC. It yields the protein CASSEPDRGGETNYGYTF.